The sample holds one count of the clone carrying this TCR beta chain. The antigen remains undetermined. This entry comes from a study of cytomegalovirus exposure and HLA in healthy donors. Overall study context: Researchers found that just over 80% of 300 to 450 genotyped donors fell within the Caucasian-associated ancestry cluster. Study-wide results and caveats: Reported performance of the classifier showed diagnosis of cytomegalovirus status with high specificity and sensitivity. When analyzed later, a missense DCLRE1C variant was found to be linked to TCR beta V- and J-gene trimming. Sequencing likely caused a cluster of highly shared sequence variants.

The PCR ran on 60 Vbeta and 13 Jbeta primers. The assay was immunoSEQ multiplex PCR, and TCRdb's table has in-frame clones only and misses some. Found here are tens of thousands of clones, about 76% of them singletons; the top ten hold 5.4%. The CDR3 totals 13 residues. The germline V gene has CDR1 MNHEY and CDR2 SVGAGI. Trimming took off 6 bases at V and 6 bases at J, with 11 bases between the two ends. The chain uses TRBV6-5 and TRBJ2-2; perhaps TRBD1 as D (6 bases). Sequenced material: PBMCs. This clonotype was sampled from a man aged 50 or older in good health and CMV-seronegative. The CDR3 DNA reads TGTGCCAGCAGCACAGGACAGCCCGGGGAGCTGTTTTTT. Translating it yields CASSTGQPGELFF.